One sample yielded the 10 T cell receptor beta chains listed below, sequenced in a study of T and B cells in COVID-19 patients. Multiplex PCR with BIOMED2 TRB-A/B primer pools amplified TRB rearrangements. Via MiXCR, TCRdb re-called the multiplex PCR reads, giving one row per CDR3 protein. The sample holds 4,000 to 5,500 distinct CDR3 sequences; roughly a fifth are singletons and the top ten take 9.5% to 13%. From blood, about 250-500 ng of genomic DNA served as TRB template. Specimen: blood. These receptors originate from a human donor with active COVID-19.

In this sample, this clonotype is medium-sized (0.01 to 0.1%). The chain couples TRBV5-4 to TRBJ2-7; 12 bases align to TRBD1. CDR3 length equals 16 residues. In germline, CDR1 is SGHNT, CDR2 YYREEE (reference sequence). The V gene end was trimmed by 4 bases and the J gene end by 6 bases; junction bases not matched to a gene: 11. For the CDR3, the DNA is TGTGCCAGCAGCCCGACGGGACAGGGGGCGCCGAGCGAGCAGTACTTC. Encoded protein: CASSPTGQGAPSEQYF.

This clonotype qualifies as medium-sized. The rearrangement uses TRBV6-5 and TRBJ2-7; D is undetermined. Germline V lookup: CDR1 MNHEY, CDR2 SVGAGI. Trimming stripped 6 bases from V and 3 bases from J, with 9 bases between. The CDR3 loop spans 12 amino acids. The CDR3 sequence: CASRRTVYEQYF. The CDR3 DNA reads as TGTGCCAGCAGAAGGACGGTCTACGAGCAGTACTTC.

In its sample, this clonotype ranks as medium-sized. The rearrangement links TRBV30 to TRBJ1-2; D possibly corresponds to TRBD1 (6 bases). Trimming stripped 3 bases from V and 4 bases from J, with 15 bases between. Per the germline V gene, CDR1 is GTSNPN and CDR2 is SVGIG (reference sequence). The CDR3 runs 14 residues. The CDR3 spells CAWRPPGDPYGYTF. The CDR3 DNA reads TGTGCCTGGAGACCTCCAGGGGATCCCTATGGCTACACCTTC.

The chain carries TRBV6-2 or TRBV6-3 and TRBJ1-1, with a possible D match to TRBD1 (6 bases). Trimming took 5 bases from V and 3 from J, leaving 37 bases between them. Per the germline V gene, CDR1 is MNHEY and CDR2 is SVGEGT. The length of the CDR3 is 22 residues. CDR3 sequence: CASSLLFYPPVSYQRTDTEAFF. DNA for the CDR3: TGTGCCAGCAGTCTACTATTCTATCCTCCAGTCAGTTATCAACGGACAGACACTGAAGCTTTCTTT.

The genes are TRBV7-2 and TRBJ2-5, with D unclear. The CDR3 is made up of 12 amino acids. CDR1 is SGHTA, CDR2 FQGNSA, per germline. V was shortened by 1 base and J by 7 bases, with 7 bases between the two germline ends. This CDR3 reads CASSLGYGTQYF. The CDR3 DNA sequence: TGTGCCAGCAGCTTAGGGTACGGGACCCAGTACTTC.

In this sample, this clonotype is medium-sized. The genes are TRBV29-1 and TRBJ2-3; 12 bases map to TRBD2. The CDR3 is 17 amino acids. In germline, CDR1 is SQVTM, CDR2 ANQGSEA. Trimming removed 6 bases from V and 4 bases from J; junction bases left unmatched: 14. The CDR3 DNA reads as TGCAGCGTCTTCCGGGTCCGACTAGCGGGAGACCCAGATACGCAGTATTTT. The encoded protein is CSVFRVRLAGDPDTQYF.

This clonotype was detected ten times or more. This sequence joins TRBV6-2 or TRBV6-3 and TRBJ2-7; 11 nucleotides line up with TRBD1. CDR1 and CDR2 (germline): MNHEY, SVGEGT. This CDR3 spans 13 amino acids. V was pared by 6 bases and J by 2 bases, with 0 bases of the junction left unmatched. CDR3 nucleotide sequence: TGTGCCAGCAGGGGACAGGGGGCCTACGAGCAGTACTTC. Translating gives CASRGQGAYEQYF.

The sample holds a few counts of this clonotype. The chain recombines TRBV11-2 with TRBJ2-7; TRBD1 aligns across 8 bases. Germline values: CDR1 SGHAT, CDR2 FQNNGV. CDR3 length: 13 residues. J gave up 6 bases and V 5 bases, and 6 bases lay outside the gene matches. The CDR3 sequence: CASSRQGTSEQYF. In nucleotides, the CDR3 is TGTGCCAGCAGCCGACAGGGGACTTCCGAGCAGTACTTC.

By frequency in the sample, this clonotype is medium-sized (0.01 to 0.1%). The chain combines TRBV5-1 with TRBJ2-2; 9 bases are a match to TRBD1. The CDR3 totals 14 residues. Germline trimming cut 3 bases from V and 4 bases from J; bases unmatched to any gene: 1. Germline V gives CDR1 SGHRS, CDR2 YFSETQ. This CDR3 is CASSSGQGTGELFF. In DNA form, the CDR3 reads TGCGCCAGCAGCTCGGGACAGGGCACCGGGGAGCTGTTTTTT.

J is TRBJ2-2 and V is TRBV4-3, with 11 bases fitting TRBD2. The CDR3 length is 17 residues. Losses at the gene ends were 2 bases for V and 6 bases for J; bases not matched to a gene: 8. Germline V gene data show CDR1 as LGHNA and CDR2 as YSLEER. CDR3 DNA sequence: TGCGCCAGCAGCCAACCACTAGCGGGAGTGTTTCCCGGGGAGCTGTTTTTT. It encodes CASSQPLAGVFPGELFF.